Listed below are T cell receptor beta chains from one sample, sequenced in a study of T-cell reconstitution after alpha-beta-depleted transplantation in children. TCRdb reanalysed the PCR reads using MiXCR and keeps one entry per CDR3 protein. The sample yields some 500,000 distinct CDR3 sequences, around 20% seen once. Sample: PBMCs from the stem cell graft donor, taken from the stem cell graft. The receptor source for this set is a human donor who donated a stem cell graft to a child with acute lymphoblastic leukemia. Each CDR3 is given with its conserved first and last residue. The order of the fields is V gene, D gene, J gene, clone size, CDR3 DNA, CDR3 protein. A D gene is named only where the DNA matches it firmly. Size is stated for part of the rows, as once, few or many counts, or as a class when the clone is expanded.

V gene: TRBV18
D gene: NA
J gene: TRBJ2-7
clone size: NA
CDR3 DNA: TGTGCCAGCTCACCTTTGGACAGTTCCGAGCAGTACTTC
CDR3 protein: CASSPLDSSEQYF

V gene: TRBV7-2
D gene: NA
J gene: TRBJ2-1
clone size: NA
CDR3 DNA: TGTGCCAGCAGCTTAGCGCGGTACAGGACTGGAAACAATGAGCAGTTCTTC
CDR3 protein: CASSLARYRTGNNEQFF

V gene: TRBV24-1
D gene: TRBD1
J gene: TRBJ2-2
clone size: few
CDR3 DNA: TGTGCCACCAGTGATCAAACAGGGGATACCGGGGAGCTGTTTTTT
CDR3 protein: CATSDQTGDTGELFF

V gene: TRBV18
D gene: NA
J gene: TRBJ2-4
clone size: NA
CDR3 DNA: TGTGCCAGCTCACCGGGGGGCACCCTTTTC
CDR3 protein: CASSPGGTLF

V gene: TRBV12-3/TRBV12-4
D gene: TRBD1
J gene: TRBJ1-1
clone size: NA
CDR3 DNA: TGTGCCAGCAGCCCATCGTATACAGGGGTGAACACTGAAGCTTTCTTT
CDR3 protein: CASSPSYTGVNTEAFF

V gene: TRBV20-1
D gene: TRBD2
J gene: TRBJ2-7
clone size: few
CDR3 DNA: TGCAGTGCTACCAGGACTAGCGGGAGAGGCGAGCAGTACTTC
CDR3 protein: CSATRTSGRGEQYF

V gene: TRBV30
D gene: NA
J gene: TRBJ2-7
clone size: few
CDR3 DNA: TGTGCCTGGAGTCCCGGGACTTCGGCTTACGAGCAGTACTTC
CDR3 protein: CAWSPGTSAYEQYF

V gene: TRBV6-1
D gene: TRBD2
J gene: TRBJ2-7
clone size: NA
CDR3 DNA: TGTGCCAGCAGTCGACTAGCGGGAGGGCTTTACGAGCAGTACTTC
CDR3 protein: CASSRLAGGLYEQYF

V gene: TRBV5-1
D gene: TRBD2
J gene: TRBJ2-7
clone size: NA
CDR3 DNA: TGCGCCAGCAGCGCCGGGACTAGCGGGAATAACGTGCAGTACTTC
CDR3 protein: CASSAGTSGNNVQYF

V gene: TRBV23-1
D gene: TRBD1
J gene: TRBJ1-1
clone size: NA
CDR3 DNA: TGCGCCAGCAGTCTCCCCCCCGGGACAGGGAGGACTGAAGCTTTCTTT
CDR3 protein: CASSLPPGTGRTEAFF

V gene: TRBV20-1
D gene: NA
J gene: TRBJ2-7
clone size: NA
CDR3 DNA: TGCAGTGCTAGAGGTTCATGGAATTCCTACGAGCAGTACTTC
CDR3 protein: CSARGSWNSYEQYF

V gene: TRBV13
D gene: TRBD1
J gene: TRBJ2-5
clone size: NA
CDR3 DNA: TGTGCCAGCAGCTGGGGACAGATATCCCGGACCCAGTACTTC
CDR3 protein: CASSWGQISRTQYF

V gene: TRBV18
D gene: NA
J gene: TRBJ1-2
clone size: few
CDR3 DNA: TGTGCCAGCTCACCAAGGAGGGACGTAGCTAACTATGGCTACACCTTT
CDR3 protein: CASSPRRDVANYGYTF

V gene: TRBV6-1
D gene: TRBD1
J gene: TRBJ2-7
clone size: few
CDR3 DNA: TGTGCCAGCAGAGTGGGACAGAGCTACGAGCAGTACTTC
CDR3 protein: CASRVGQSYEQYF

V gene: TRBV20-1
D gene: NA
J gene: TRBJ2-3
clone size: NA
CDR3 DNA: TGCAGTGCTTCGACTGGCACAGATACGCAGTATTTT
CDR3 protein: CSASTGTDTQYF

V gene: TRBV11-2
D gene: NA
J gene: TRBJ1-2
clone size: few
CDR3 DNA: TGTGCCAGCAGCTTAGATCTCGGCCGGGTGGACTATGGCTACACCTTC
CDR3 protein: CASSLDLGRVDYGYTF